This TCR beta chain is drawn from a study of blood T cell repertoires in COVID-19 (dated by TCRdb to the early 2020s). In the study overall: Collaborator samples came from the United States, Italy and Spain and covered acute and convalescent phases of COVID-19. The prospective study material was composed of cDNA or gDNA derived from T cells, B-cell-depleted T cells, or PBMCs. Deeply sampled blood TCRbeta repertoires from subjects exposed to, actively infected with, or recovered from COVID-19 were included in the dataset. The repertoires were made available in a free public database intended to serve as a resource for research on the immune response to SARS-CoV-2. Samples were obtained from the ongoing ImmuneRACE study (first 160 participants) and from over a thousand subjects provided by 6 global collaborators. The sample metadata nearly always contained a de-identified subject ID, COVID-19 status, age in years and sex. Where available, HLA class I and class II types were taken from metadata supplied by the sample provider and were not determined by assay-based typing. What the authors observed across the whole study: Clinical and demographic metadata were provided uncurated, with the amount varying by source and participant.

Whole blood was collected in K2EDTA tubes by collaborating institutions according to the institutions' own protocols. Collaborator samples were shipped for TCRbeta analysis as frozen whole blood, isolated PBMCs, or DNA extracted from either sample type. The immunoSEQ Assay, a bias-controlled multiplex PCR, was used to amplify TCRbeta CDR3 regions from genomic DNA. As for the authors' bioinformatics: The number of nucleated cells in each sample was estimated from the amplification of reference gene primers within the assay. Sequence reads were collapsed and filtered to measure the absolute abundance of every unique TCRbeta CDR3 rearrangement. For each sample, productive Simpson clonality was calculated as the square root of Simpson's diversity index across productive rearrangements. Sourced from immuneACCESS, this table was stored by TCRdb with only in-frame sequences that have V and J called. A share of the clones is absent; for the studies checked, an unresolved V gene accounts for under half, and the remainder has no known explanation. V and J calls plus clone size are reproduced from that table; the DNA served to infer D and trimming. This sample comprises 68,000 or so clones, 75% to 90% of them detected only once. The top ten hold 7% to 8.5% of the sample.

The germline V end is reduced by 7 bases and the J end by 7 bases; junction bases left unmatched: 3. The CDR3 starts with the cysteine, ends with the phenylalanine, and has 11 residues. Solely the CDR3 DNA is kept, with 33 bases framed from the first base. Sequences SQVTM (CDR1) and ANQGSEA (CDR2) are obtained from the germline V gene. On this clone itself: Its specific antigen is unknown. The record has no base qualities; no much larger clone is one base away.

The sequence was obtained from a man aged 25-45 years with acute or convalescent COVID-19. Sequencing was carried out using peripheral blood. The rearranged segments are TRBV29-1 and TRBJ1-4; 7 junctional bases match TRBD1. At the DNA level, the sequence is TGCAGCGCCGGGACAGCTGAAAAACTGTTTTTT. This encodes CSAGTAEKLFF.